Shown below are 25 T cell receptor beta chains from a single sample sequenced in a study of CD4 and CD8 cells across lung adenocarcinoma regions. Each CDR3 protein gets one entry after TCRdb re-called the PCR reads with MiXCR. The table lists fewer than 9,500 distinct CDR3 sequences, roughly three fifths of them singletons. The sequenced sample was CD4+ T cells from the center of a lung tumor. These receptors originate from a female donor with lung adenocarcinoma. The CD4 and CD8 labels of this study may be unreliable.

This clonotype was found a few times. The chain carries TRBV7-6 and TRBJ2-1, with 10 bases identical to TRBD2. This CDR3 spans 16 amino acids. The J segment lost 7 bases and the V segment lost 0 bases, leaving 6 bases of the junction unmatched. Germline CDR1 reads SGHVS; CDR2 reads FNYEAQ. CDR3 in DNA: TGTGCCAGCAGCTTAGCGGGGTCTAGCGGGAGAAATGAGCAGTTCTTC. It codes for CASSLAGSSGRNEQFF.

This clonotype was picked up many times. V and J are TRBV7-2 and TRBJ2-5, with unresolved D. V was trimmed by 1 base and J by 4 bases, leaving 7 bases between them. The CDR3 covers 13 residues. CDR1 and CDR2 from the germline V gene are SGHTA and FQGNSA. CDR3 sequence (DNA): TGTGCCAGCAGCTTAGTGGTGAGAGAGACCCAGTACTTC. It specifies CASSLVVRETQYF. The whole variable domain, filled in from reference TRBV7-2 and TRBJ2-5, reads GAGVSQSPSNKVTEKGKDVELRCDPISGHTALYWYRQSLGQGLEFLIYFQGNSAPDKSGLPSDRFSAERTGGSVSTLTIQRTQQEDSAVYLCASSLVVRETQYFGPGTRLLVL.

The chain links TRBV12-3 or TRBV12-4 to TRBJ2-3; maybe TRBD1 (6 bases). CDR3 length: 15 amino acids. V gave up 9 bases and J gave up 1 base, with 17 bases separating them. The CDR3 region is CARTIGGLGTDTQYF. The CDR3 DNA is TGTGCCAGGACCATTGGGGGCCTTGGCACAGATACGCAGTATTTT.

The gene calls are TRBV27 and TRBJ2-3; 7 positions agree with TRBD2. This CDR3 comprises 17 residues. V trimming: 6 bases; J trimming: 6 bases; junction bases outside the gene matches: 18. Germline V gives CDR1 MNHEY, CDR2 SMNVEV (reference sequence). CDR3 loop: CASSQARGEGCYDTQYF. The CDR3 DNA is TGTGCCAGCAGCCAGGCCCGCGGGGAGGGGTGCTACGATACGCAGTATTTT.

The sample holds many counts of this clonotype. The chain is built from TRBV27 and TRBJ2-5; 12 bases match TRBD1. V lost 2 bases to trimming and J lost 11 bases; unmatched junction nucleotides: 9. This CDR3 has 15 amino acids. Germline-derived CDR1 and CDR2 are MNHEY and SMNVEV (reference sequence). CDR3 in amino acids: CASSLAGTGGAFQYF. The CDR3 nucleotides read TGTGCCAGCAGTTTAGCCGGGACAGGGGGCGCGTTTCAGTACTTC.

This clonotype was counted between two and nine times. This chain connects TRBV27 to TRBJ2-7, with a possible D match to TRBD2 (5 bases). The CDR3 is made up of 13 amino acids. V lost 7 bases, J lost 3 bases, and 13 bases lay in between. Germline V gene data show CDR1 as MNHEY and CDR2 as SMNVEV (reference sequence). In nucleotides, the CDR3 is TGTGCCAGCAAAGCGTGGGGAGACTACGAGCAGTACTTC. It codes for CASKAWGDYEQYF.

This clonotype was found a few times. V and J are TRBV27 and TRBJ2-3; D not certain. The V gene lost 5 bases and the J gene lost 7 bases, with 16 bases spanning the gap. The CDR3 totals 14 residues. Germline V gives CDR1 MNHEY, CDR2 SMNVEV (reference sequence). The CDR3 here is CASSPSALRNTQYF. CDR3 coding DNA: TGTGCCAGCAGTCCCTCCGCGCTCAGAAATACGCAGTATTTT.

By sample share, this clonotype is medium-sized. At one end the junction does not follow the germline gene, possibly because of a read error. V and J are TRBV7-7 and TRBJ2-5; D not resolved. CDR1 is SSHAT, CDR2 FNYEAQ, per germline (reference sequence). CDR3 length equals 13 residues. For the CDR3, the DNA is TGTGCTAGCAGCCCTACCCCCCGAGAGACCCAGTACTTC. It specifies CASSPTPRETQYF.

The count of this clonotype is one. The chain uses TRBV6-1 and TRBJ2-5; TRBD2 agrees at 14 bases. Gene TRBJ2-1 matches the end of the DNA better, so the J call may be wrong. This CDR3 region has 15 residues. Germline V CDR1 and CDR2: MNHNS, SASEGT. CDR3 sequence (DNA): TGTGCCAGCAGTGCGGGACTAGCGGGAGTTAATGAGCAGTTCTTC. It yields the protein CASSAGLAGVNEQFF.

This clonotype has only a few counts. The J gene is TRBJ2-3, the V gene TRBV15; D ambiguous. From germline, CDR1 is LNHNV and CDR2 YYDKDF (reference sequence). V was trimmed by 7 bases and J by 0 bases, leaving 26 bases between them. The CDR3 loop spans 19 amino acids. The CDR3 nucleotides are TGTGCCACCACCACGACCATTTCAAACCCCCTTTCTAGCACAGATACGCAGTATTTT. This sequence encodes CATTTTISNPLSSTDTQYF.

This clonotype has at least ten counts. CDR3 region: CASSTGEEPGELFF. CDR3 DNA: TGTGCCAGCAGTACGGGTGAAGAACCCGGGGAGCTGTTTTTT. The chain couples TRBV6-5 to TRBJ2-2, with unresolved D. Trimming removed 5 bases at V and 6 bases at J, with 13 bases between. Germline V lookup: CDR1 MNHEY, CDR2 SVGAGI. The CDR3 is 14 residues long.

This sequence joins TRBV7-8 and TRBJ2-6, with unresolved D. The CDR3 is 18 residues long. CDR1 and CDR2 (germline): SGHVS, FQNEAQ. V lost 3 bases, J lost 0 bases, and 15 bases lay in between. The CDR3 DNA is TGTGCCAGCAGCTTGGTAGGAGTCGATCTCTCTGGGGCCAACGTCCTGACTTTC. As protein: CASSLVGVDLSGANVLTF. Complete variable domain (other parts from reference TRBV7-8 and TRBJ2-6): GAGVSQSPRYKVAKRGQDVALRCDPISGHVSLFWYQQALGQGPEFLTYFQNEAQLDKSGLPSDRFFAERPEGSVSTLKIQRTQQEDSAVYLCASSLVGVDLSGANVLTFGAGSRLTVL.

The table lists this clonotype with a count of one. V gene TRBV6-1 combines with J gene TRBJ2-1; possibly TRBD1 or TRBD2 for D (5 bases each). Germline CDR1 reads MNHNS; CDR2 reads SASEGT. This CDR3 comprises 16 residues. Trimming shortened V by 4 bases and J by 9 bases, and 22 bases separated the two germline ends. CDR3 in DNA: TGTGCCAGCAGTGGGGGGATCCCGCGATTAAGGGGTGAGCAGTTCTTC. Protein: CASSGGIPRLRGEQFF.

The rearrangement joins TRBV7-6 to TRBJ2-1; TRBD2 matches 13 bases. The CDR3 spans 17 residues. Germline-derived CDR1 and CDR2 are SGHVS and FNYEAQ. The ends lost 5 bases at V and 0 bases at J; junction bases unmatched: 4. The CDR3 here is CASSPGTSGNSYNEQFF. In DNA form, the CDR3 reads TGTGCCAGCAGCCCTGGGACTAGCGGGAACTCCTACAATGAGCAGTTCTTC.

In this sample, this clonotype turned up a few times. V and J are TRBV6-1 and TRBJ2-3, with 7 bases aligning to TRBD2. Per germline, CDR1 MNHNS and CDR2 SASEGT. This CDR3 is built from 15 residues. With 6 bases clipped from V and 3 bases from J, the junction kept 9 bases outside the gene matches. The CDR3 DNA sequence: TGTGCCAGCAGGGCCCTAGCGGCCAGGACAGATACGCAGTATTTT. Protein sequence: CASRALAARTDTQYF.

By share, this clonotype counts as medium-sized. This chain uses TRBV6-2 or TRBV6-3 with TRBJ2-1; the D gene is possibly TRBD2 (6 bases). Germline CDR1 is MNHEY and CDR2 is SVGEGT. The CDR3 runs 14 residues. Trimming left V 8 bases short and J 8 bases short, with 19 bases between. The CDR3 DNA reads TGTGCCAGCGAGCTAGCCGGGAGAGGCGATGAGCAGTTCTTC. Translating it yields CASELAGRGDEQFF.

CDR3 DNA sequence: TGTGCGGCGCGCGGAGCCGGGGACACAGATACGCAGTATTTT. It encodes CAARGAGDTDTQYF. The rearrangement uses TRBV10-3 and TRBJ2-3; a weak D match, TRBD2 (5 bases). CDR3 length: 14 residues. The germline V gene encodes CDR1 ENHRY and CDR2 SYGVKD.

By frequency in the sample, this clonotype is medium-sized. J is TRBJ1-2 and V is TRBV6-5, with D unresolved. The CDR3 has 13 amino acids. Germline assignment: CDR1 MNHEY and CDR2 SVGAGI. V was shortened by 2 bases and J by 4 bases, with 8 bases between the two germline ends. The CDR3 DNA reads as TGTGCCAGCAGTTACGTTGGCCCCTATGGCTACACCTTC. As protein: CASSYVGPYGYTF.

This clonotype was picked up a small number of times. The chain couples TRBV6-1 to TRBJ2-1; D is undetermined. Near its end, the DNA agrees better with TRBJ2-5, so the J call may be wrong. CDR1 and CDR2 from the germline V gene are MNHNS and SASEGT. The CDR3 is made up of 11 amino acids. This CDR3 reads CASRRTGSQYF. DNA of the CDR3: TGTGCCAGCAGGAGAACGGGTTCCCAGTACTTC.

Ten or more counts support this clonotype. The chain has TRBV6-4 and TRBJ2-1; the D gene could be TRBD1 or TRBD2 (5 bases each). The CDR3 covers 16 residues. The germline V and J ends were trimmed by 3 bases and 1 base, with 13 bases remaining between them. The germline V gene has CDR1 MRHNA and CDR2 SNTAGT. DNA of the CDR3: TGTGCCAGCAGTGAGGGTGGGGGAGCATCCTACAATGAGCAGTTCTTC. Translated: CASSEGGGASYNEQFF.

This clonotype was observed a handful of times. This sequence may be a read error, since a much larger clone differs from it by one base. The chain uses TRBV6-1 and TRBJ2-5; a possible D gene is TRBD2 (6 bases). The CDR3 spans 13 residues. Germline assignment: CDR1 MNHNS and CDR2 SASEGT. CDR3 nucleotides: TGCGCCGCACGGGGGTCAACCTACAATGAGCAGTACTTC. Translating it yields CAARGSTYNEQYF.

The chain links TRBV7-2 to TRBJ2-1; D ambiguous. CDR1 is SGHTA and CDR2 is FQGNSA in the germline V gene. The V end was cut by 0 bases, the J end by 10 bases, with 13 bases between. The CDR3 is 14 residues long. CDR3 loop: CASSLARASYEQFF. The CDR3 nucleotides are TGTGCCAGCAGCTTAGCGAGAGCGTCCTACGAGCAGTTCTTC.

Of note for this clonotype: One end of the junction varies from germline; a read error may be responsible. The V and J genes are TRBV10-3 and TRBJ2-3; D unresolved. CDR1 is ENHRY and CDR2 is SYGVKD in the germline V gene. The CDR3 spans 15 residues. The CDR3: CAMGEARGGTETQYF. The CDR3 DNA reads TGTGCCATGGGTGAGGCCCGAGGTGGCACAGAGACGCAGTATTTC.

Details on this clonotype: One end of the junction does not line up with germline, which may come from a read error. This sequence joins TRBV27 and TRBJ2-5; D may be TRBD1 or TRBD2 (6 bases each). CDR1 is MNHEY, CDR2 SMNVEV, per germline (reference sequence). This CDR3 is 16 amino acids long. CDR3 bases: TGTGCCAGCGGGGGGCGAGGAGGCCGGGGCACAGAGACGCAGTATTTC. Its translation is CASGGRGGRGTETQYF.

Notes on this clonotype: Compared with germline, one end of the junction differs, possibly owing to a read error. V usage is TRBV12-3 or TRBV12-4 and J usage is TRBJ2-3; no definite D call. The CDR3 contains 15 residues. The CDR3 DNA sequence: TGTGCCAGCGCCTCTGGCAGCAGTGGCACAGACACGCAGTATTTT. This translates into CASASGSSGTDTQYF.